The 27 T cell receptor beta chains in this list originate from one sample, sequenced in a study of T cell responses to AZD1222 COVID-19 vaccine. Using immunoSEQ multiplex PCR, the repertoire was profiled, and TCRdb retains in-frame clones only, with some absent. The sample lists 70,000 to 95,000 clones; around 84% were seen once. The source material was peripheral blood, sampled on day 0 of AZD1222 vaccination. Receptor source: an adult in good health.

The chain combines TRBV27 with TRBJ1-5; D possibly corresponds to TRBD1 (5 bases). The CDR3 sequence is 15 residues long. V was cut by 3 bases and J by 3 bases, with 12 bases left in between. Germline values: CDR1 MNHEY, CDR2 SMNVEV (reference sequence). CDR3 protein: CASSFGAGFNQPQHF. CDR3 in DNA: TGTGCCAGCAGTTTCGGGGCGGGGTTCAATCAGCCCCAGCATTTT.

V gene TRBV3-1 (or the pseudogene TRBV3-2) combines with J gene TRBJ2-7; TRBD2 is a possible D gene (6 bases). CDR3 length: 17 amino acids. Germline CDR1 reads LGHDT; CDR2 reads YNNKEL (reference sequence). The V end lost 0 bases, the J end lost 5 bases, and 20 bases lay between the germline ends. CDR3 DNA: TGTGCCAGCAGCCAAGAAGGGGTGGCGGGAAACCGCCACGAGCAGTACTTC. Residues: CASSQEGVAGNRHEQYF.

The genes are TRBV6-1 and TRBJ1-1; weak D call: TRBD1 (5 bases). V dropped 0 bases and J dropped 3 bases, with 23 bases sitting between them. The CDR3 loop spans 19 amino acids. Germline V gene sequence: CDR1 MNHNS, CDR2 SASEGT. The CDR3 loop reads CASSEAAAGRFVIDTEAFF. CDR3 in DNA: TGTGCCAGCAGTGAAGCCGCGGCAGGGAGATTTGTAATCGACACTGAAGCTTTCTTT.

The chain employs TRBV6-5 and TRBJ1-1, with 9 bases aligning to TRBD1. Unmatched junction bases numbered 7, after V lost 2 bases and J lost 3 bases. CDR3 length: 16 amino acids. The germline gives CDR1 MNHEY, CDR2 SVGAGI. This CDR3 reads CASSYQYGTGYTEAFF. The CDR3 DNA reads TGTGCCAGCAGTTACCAATATGGGACAGGGTACACTGAAGCTTTCTTT.

The chain is built from TRBV6-5 and TRBJ2-7; TRBD1 aligns across 8 bases. With V trimmed by 6 bases and J by 3 bases, 7 bases remained unmatched. This CDR3 is 14 amino acids long. The V gene's germline CDR1 is MNHEY and CDR2 SVGAGI. DNA for the CDR3: TGTGCCAGCAGCCCCGGACAGGGAATCTACGAGCAGTACTTC. It yields the protein CASSPGQGIYEQYF.

J is TRBJ2-6 and V is TRBV27; 7 bases line up with TRBD2. Germline trimming cut 6 bases from V and 1 base from J; bases unmatched to any gene: 9. Germline CDR1 and CDR2: MNHEY and SMNVEV (reference sequence). CDR3 size: 17 residues. The CDR3 nucleotides are TGTGCCAGCAGCTTTAGCGGGTCGTCGTCTGGGGCCAACGTCCTGACTTTC. Protein sequence: CASSFSGSSSGANVLTF.

V gene TRBV3-1 (or the pseudogene TRBV3-2) combines with J gene TRBJ1-5; D is unresolved. Trimming cost V 0 bases and J 11 bases, with 11 bases left between them. The germline CDR1 and CDR2 sequences are LGHDT and YNNKEL (reference sequence). This CDR3 has 13 amino acids. Here the CDR3 reads CASSQDLVASQHF. Here the CDR3 DNA reads TGTGCCAGCAGCCAAGATCTGGTCGCCTCCCAGCATTTT.

The gene calls are TRBV19 and TRBJ2-5, with D unresolved. Germline V gives CDR1 LNHDA, CDR2 SQIVND (reference sequence). V lost 0 bases and J lost 1, with 12 bases in between. The CDR3 extends over 16 amino acids. CDR3 nucleotide sequence: TGTGCCAGTAGTATAGAATGGGATCGTCGCCAAGAGACCCAGTACTTC. Translation gives CASSIEWDRRQETQYF.

The chain joins TRBV19 to TRBJ2-7; D is unclear. Germline loops: CDR1 LNHDA, CDR2 SQIVND (reference sequence). This CDR3 has 14 residues. V lost 3 bases and J 3 bases, leaving 12 bases between the germline ends. The CDR3 DNA reads TGTGCCAGTAGTATCGTGGTAGCCGGCTACGAGCAGTACTTC. It translates to CASSIVVAGYEQYF.

The table lists this clone with a few counts. This rearrangement joins TRBV2 to TRBJ1-6; a weak D match, TRBD1 (5 bases). The V and J ends lost 7 bases and 1 base respectively, with 20 bases between them. From germline, CDR1 is SNHLY and CDR2 FYNNEI. The CDR3 runs 18 residues. The CDR3 coding sequence is TGTGCCAGCACTCTAAGGGACGGCGAGGGGTCCTATAATTCACCCCTCCACTTT. This translates into CASTLRDGEGSYNSPLHF.

V usage is TRBV2 and J usage is TRBJ2-3; 11 positions match TRBD1. V trimming: 4 bases; J trimming: 5 bases; junction bases outside the gene matches: 8. The CDR3 has 16 amino acids. Germline loops: CDR1 SNHLY, CDR2 FYNNEI. In nucleotides, the CDR3 is TGTGCCAGCAGTGGACGGACAGGGGGCGTTCTAGATACGCAGTATTTT. Its protein is CASSGRTGGVLDTQYF.

The chain couples TRBV5-5 to TRBJ1-4; perhaps TRBD1 as D (6 bases). Trimming left V 4 bases short and J 8 bases short, with 15 bases between. The germline gives CDR1 SGHKS, CDR2 YYEKEE (reference sequence). The CDR3 totals 14 residues. The DNA for the CDR3 is TGTGCCAGCAGCCTGGAGGGGGTCGCGGAAAAACTGTTTTTT. It yields the protein CASSLEGVAEKLFF.

The chain combines TRBV7-2 with TRBJ1-1; maybe TRBD1 (5 bases). Germline V gives CDR1 SGHTA, CDR2 FQGNSA. The V end was cut by 5 bases, the J end by 0 bases, with 7 bases between. The CDR3 totals 13 residues. DNA of the CDR3: TGTGCCAGCAGCGCGACAGTGAACACTGAAGCTTTCTTT. The encoded protein is CASSATVNTEAFF. Filled out from reference TRBV7-2 and TRBJ1-1, the complete variable domain reads GAGVSQSPSNKVTEKGKDVELRCDPISGHTALYWYRQSLGQGLEFLIYFQGNSAPDKSGLPSDRFSAERTGGSVSTLTIQRTQQEDSAVYLCASSATVNTEAFFGQGTRLTVV.

The chain uses TRBV24-1 and TRBJ2-1, with TRBD2 as a possible D gene (6 bases). The CDR3 loop spans 16 amino acids. V was pared by 3 bases and J by 6 bases, with 17 bases between. Germline V gene lookup returns CDR1 KGHDR and CDR2 SFDVKD. The DNA of the CDR3 is TGTGCCACCAGTGATGCCCGGGACTCGTTATTCAATGAGCAGTTCTTC. It encodes CATSDARDSLFNEQFF.

This rearrangement joins TRBV30 to TRBJ1-4; 8 nucleotides agree with TRBD1. The germline V gene has CDR1 GTSNPN and CDR2 SVGIG (reference sequence). V shed 4 bases and J 5 bases; nucleotides not matched to a gene: 6. The CDR3 runs 14 residues. The CDR3 nucleotides are TGTGCCTGGAACGGACAGGGCCCCAATGAAAAACTGTTTTTT. Translating it yields CAWNGQGPNEKLFF.

V gene TRBV5-1 combines with J gene TRBJ1-2, with TRBD1 matching over 8 bases. Germline trimming cut 4 bases from V and 6 bases from J; bases unmatched to any gene: 8. CDR3 length: 14 amino acids. Germline-derived CDR1 and CDR2 are SGHRS and YFSETQ. The CDR3 DNA reads as TGCGCCAGCAGCGTGACAGGGGATTTCGATGGCTACACCTTC. This translates into CASSVTGDFDGYTF.

This rearrangement joins TRBV5-4 to TRBJ1-2; no definite D call. The CDR3 length is 13 residues. The V and J ends lost 3 bases and 8 bases respectively, with 14 bases between them. Germline V gene data show CDR1 as SGHNT and CDR2 as YYREEE (reference sequence). This CDR3 is CASSSVGVSGYTF. CDR3 nucleotide sequence: TGTGCCAGCAGCTCCGTCGGGGTGTCGGGCTACACCTTC.

The chain recombines TRBV14 with TRBJ2-5, with 8 bases aligning to TRBD1. The CDR3 sequence is 15 residues long. After removal of 1 base from V and 5 bases from J, the junction contained 6 bases not matched to a gene. CDR1 and CDR2 (germline): SGHDN, FVKESK. The CDR3 nucleotides are TGTGCCAGCAGCCAAGCTCAGGGGGCGCGGGAGACCCAGTACTTC. Amino acids: CASSQAQGARETQYF.

The J gene is TRBJ2-2, the V gene TRBV4-1; TRBD1 is a possible D gene (6 bases). Germline CDR1 is MGHRA and CDR2 is YSYEKL. The CDR3 covers 14 residues. With 3 bases removed from V and 5 bases from J, the gap between germline ends came to 10 bases. The CDR3 here is CASSQGARTGELFF. CDR3 DNA: TGCGCCAGCAGCCAGGGGGCGCGGACCGGGGAGCTGTTTTTT.

This clone was seen more than once but under ten times. The chain carries TRBV15 and TRBJ1-2, with D possibly being TRBD1 (5 bases). This CDR3 has 17 residues. V was trimmed by 6 bases and J by 0 bases, leaving 20 bases between them. CDR1 is LNHNV, CDR2 YYDKDF, per germline (reference sequence). The CDR3 is CATRNVQPGRSNYGYTF. Written as DNA, the CDR3 is TGTGCCACCAGGAACGTACAACCGGGACGCTCTAACTATGGCTACACCTTC.

This rearrangement joins TRBV6-5 to TRBJ2-1; no firm D call. The CDR3 length is 14 residues. Germline CDR1 MNHEY, CDR2 SVGAGI. The V gene lost 6 bases and the J gene lost 2 bases, with 11 bases spanning the gap. CDR3 region: CASSARGAYNEQFF. The CDR3 region has the DNA TGTGCCAGCAGCGCCCGTGGGGCCTACAATGAGCAGTTCTTC.

By share, this clone ranks as large. J is TRBJ2-7 and V is TRBV5-6, with 9 bases that match TRBD1. The CDR3 sequence is 15 residues long. CDR1 SGHDT and CDR2 YYEEEE come from the germline V gene. V lost 4 bases and J lost 4; bases outside the gene matches: 9. The CDR3 loop reads CASSGEQGAGYEQYF. The CDR3 DNA is TGTGCCAGCAGCGGAGAACAGGGGGCCGGTTACGAGCAGTACTTC.

J is TRBJ2-6 and V is TRBV10-1; no definite D call. The length of the CDR3 is 15 residues. Trimming pared 4 bases from V and 1 base from J, leaving 8 bases between. Germline loops: CDR1 WNHNN, CDR2 SYGVQD (reference sequence). CDR3 sequence: CASSGLRSGANVLTF. The CDR3 DNA is TGCGCCAGCAGTGGGCTACGTTCTGGGGCCAACGTCCTGACTTTC.

The chain recombines TRBV29-1 with TRBJ2-1, with D tentatively TRBD1 (7 bases). The CDR3 is made up of 12 amino acids. Between the trimmed V and J ends, which lost 4 bases and 10 bases, there was a span of 14 bases. Germline loops: CDR1 SQVTM, CDR2 ANQGSEA. CDR3 coding DNA: TGCAGCGTTGCCCCGCCAGGGGGGGAGCAGTTCTTC. The encoded protein is CSVAPPGGEQFF.

The DNA of the CDR3 is TGCGCCAGCAGCTTGGACCAGTCCAGTTATGGCTACACCTTC. Encoded protein: CASSLDQSSYGYTF. J is TRBJ1-2 and V is TRBV5-1; no reliable D call. The germline gives CDR1 SGHRS, CDR2 YFSETQ. This CDR3 is built from 14 residues. The germline V and J ends were trimmed by 0 bases and 5 bases, with 11 bases remaining between them.

This chain links TRBV7-8 with TRBJ2-3; 7 bases line up with TRBD2. Germline-derived CDR1 and CDR2 are SGHVS and FQNEAQ. The CDR3 length is 14 residues. Trimming removed 5 bases from V and 5 bases from J; junction bases left unmatched: 7. CDR3 sequence (DNA): TGTGCCAGCAGCCCCTATGCGGGAGAAGATACGCAGTATTTT. This encodes CASSPYAGEDTQYF. Filled out from reference TRBV7-8 and TRBJ2-3, the complete variable domain reads GAGVSQSPRYKVAKRGQDVALRCDPISGHVSLFWYQQALGQGPEFLTYFQNEAQLDKSGLPSDRFFAERPEGSVSTLKIQRTQQEDSAVYLCASSPYAGEDTQYFGPGTRLTVL.

Details on this clone: The junction departs from the called germline gene at one end, perhaps through a read error. This chain uses TRBV11-2 with TRBJ2-5; 7 bases are a match to TRBD2. CDR3 size: 15 residues. CDR1 and CDR2 (germline): SGHAT, FQNNGV. CDR3: CAGRPRAGDQETQYF. The CDR3 DNA sequence: TGTGCCGGCAGGCCAAGGGCGGGAGACCAAGAGACCCAGTACTTC.